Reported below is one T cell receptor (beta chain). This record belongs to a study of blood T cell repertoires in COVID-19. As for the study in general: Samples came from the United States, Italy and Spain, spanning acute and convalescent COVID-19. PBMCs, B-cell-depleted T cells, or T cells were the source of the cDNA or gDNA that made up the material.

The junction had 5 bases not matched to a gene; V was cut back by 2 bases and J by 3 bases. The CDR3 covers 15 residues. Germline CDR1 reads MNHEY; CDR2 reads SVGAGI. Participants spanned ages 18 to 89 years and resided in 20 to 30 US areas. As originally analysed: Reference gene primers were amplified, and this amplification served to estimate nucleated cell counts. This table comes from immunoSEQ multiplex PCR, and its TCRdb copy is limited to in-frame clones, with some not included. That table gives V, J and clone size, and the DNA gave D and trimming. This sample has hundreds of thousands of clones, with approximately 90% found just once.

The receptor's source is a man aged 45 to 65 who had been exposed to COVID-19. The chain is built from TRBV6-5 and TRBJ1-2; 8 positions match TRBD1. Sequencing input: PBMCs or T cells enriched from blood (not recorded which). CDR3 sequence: CASSYAWTGHYGYTF. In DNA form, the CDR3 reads TGTGCCAGCAGTTACGCTTGGACAGGGCACTATGGCTACACCTTC.